This is a list of T cell receptor beta chains from one sample in a study of shared clonotypes between healthy human individuals. Clones were read by immunoSEQ multiplex PCR, and TCRdb kept only the in-frame ones, dropping some. The sample consists of about 2.1 million clones, 93% of them appearing once. Sequencing was carried out using naive CD8+ T cells from PBMCs. These receptors were obtained from a man aged 18 to 30 in good health. Some clones in this sample may be carry-over from other donors' samples. Each CDR3 is given with its conserved first and last residue. The order of the fields is J gene, D gene, V gene, CDR3 protein, CDR3 DNA. D genes are given only for firm matches.

TRBJ2-5,.,TRBV29-1,CSAQEGKTQYF,TGCAGCGCACAAGAGGGAAAGACCCAGTACTTC
TRBJ1-3,.,TRBV28,CASSRGEGNTIYF,TGTGCCAGCAGTAGGGGGGAAGGAAACACCATATATTTT
TRBJ2-2,TRBD1,TRBV5-1,CASSFGLTGTGAGELFF,TGCGCCAGCAGCTTTGGTCTGACCGGGACAGGGGCCGGGGAGCTGTTTTTT
TRBJ2-7,TRBD1,TRBV11-2,CASSFPQGAEQYF,TGTGCCAGCAGCTTCCCACAGGGGGCCGAGCAGTACTTC
TRBJ1-4,.,TRBV4-1,CASSPGSLDEKLFF,TGCGCCAGCAGCCCCGGCAGCCTTGATGAAAAACTGTTTTTT
TRBJ1-2,.,TRBV29-1,CSGGQLSNYGYTF,TGCAGCGGGGGACAACTCTCTAACTATGGCTACACCTTC
TRBJ2-1,TRBD1,TRBV10-3,CAISGQVAHNEQFF,TGTGCCATCAGCGGACAGGTAGCCCACAATGAGCAGTTCTTC
TRBJ1-3,.,TRBV2,CASIKFGPLSMVGNTIYF,TGTGCCAGCATTAAGTTCGGCCCCCTTTCGATGGTTGGAAACACCATATATTTT
TRBJ2-3,TRBD2,TRBV28,CASSLLTSRYTDTQYF,TGTGCCAGCAGTCTTTTGACTAGCCGATACACAGATACGCAGTATTTT
TRBJ1-1,.,TRBV28,CASRTDLATEAFF,TGTGCCAGCAGGACAGATTTGGCCACTGAAGCTTTCTTT
TRBJ2-7,.,TRBV28,CASSPLRDLHYEQYF,TGTGCCAGCAGTCCCCTTCGGGACTTGCACTACGAGCAGTACTTC
TRBJ2-1,.,TRBV27,CASSPDISSSYNEQFF,TGTGCCAGCAGCCCCGACATATCCAGCTCCTACAATGAGCAGTTCTTC
TRBJ1-5,TRBD1,TRBV30,CAWRGTDINQPQHF,TGTGCCTGGAGGGGGACAGATATCAATCAGCCCCAGCATTTT
TRBJ2-1,.,TRBV29-1,CSVPRGQGRGNNEQFF,TGCAGCGTCCCTCGGGGGCAGGGAAGAGGTAATAATGAGCAGTTCTTC
TRBJ2-1,TRBD2,TRBV4-3,CASSPSSGSRDEQFF,TGCGCCAGCAGCCCTTCTAGCGGGAGCAGGGATGAGCAGTTCTTC
TRBJ2-5,.,TRBV7-9,CASSAGPGGETQYF,TGTGCCAGCAGCGCCGGCCCCGGGGGAGAGACCCAGTACTTC
TRBJ2-1,TRBD2,TRBV9,CASSVGGTSGDEQFF,TGTGCCAGCAGCGTAGGAGGGACTAGCGGCGATGAGCAGTTCTTC
TRBJ2-1,TRBD1,TRBV30,CAWKVQGLASYNEQFF,TGTGCCTGGAAGGTACAGGGGTTGGCGTCCTACAATGAGCAGTTCTTC
TRBJ1-5,TRBD1,TRBV28,CASSLHRGGNQPQHF,TGTGCCAGCAGTTTACACAGGGGTGGCAATCAGCCCCAGCATTTT
TRBJ1-2,.,TRBV7-9,CASSQGHPIYGYTF,TGTGCCAGCAGCCAAGGACACCCAATTTATGGCTACACCTTC
TRBJ1-1,.,TRBV6-1,CASSEENSLNTEAFF,TGTGCCAGCAGTGAAGAAAACAGCTTGAACACTGAAGCTTTCTTT
TRBJ2-7,.,TRBV2,CASKVEGPSSYEQYF,TGTGCCAGCAAGGTCGAAGGGCCTAGCTCCTACGAGCAGTACTTC
TRBJ2-7,.,TRBV9,CASSATGQPPYEQYF,TGTGCCAGCAGCGCGACCGGACAGCCACCCTACGAGCAGTACTTC
TRBJ2-1,TRBD1,TRBV28,CASSLSAGQGVISSYNEQFF,TGTGCCAGCAGTTTATCGGCCGGACAGGGGGTAATCTCCTCCTACAATGAGCAGTTCTTC
TRBJ2-7,.,TRBV28,CASSATVGNSEQYF,TGTGCCAGCAGCGCCACCGTGGGAAATAGCGAGCAGTACTTC
TRBJ2-1,.,TRBV5-6,CASSLGFAGSDEQFF,TGTGCCAGCAGCTTGGGATTTGCAGGATCCGATGAGCAGTTCTTC
TRBJ2-1,TRBD1,TRBV7-9,CASSSRTGSYNEQFF,TGTGCCAGCAGTTCCAGGACAGGGTCCTACAATGAGCAGTTCTTC